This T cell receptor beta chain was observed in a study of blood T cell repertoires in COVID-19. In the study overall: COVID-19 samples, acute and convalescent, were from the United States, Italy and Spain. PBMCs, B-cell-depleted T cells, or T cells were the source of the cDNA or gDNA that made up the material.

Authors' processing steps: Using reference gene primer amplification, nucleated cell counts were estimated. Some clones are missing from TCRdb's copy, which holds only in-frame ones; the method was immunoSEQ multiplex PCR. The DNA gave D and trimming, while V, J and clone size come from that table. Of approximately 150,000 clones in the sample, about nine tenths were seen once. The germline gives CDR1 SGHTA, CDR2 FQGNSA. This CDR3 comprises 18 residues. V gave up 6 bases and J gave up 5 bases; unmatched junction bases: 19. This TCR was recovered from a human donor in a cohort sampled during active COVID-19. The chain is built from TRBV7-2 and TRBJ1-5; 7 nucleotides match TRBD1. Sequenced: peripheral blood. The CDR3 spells CASRIPGQLFLGDQPQHF. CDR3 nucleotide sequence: TGTGCCAGCAGGATCCCGGGACAGTTATTCTTGGGGGATCAGCCCCAGCATTTT.